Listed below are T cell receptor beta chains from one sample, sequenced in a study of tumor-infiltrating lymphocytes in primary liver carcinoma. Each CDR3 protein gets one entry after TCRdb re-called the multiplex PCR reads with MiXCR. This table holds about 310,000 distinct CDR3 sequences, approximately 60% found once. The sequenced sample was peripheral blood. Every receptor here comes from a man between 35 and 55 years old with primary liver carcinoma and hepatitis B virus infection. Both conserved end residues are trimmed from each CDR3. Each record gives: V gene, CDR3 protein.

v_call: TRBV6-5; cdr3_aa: ASRPGLVYEQY
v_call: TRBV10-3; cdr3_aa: APRGRDEQY
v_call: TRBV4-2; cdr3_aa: ASSHVPMNTEAF
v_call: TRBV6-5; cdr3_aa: ASSSLSSKEQY
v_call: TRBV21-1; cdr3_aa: ASFLHTQY
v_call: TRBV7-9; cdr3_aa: ASSPGKETQY
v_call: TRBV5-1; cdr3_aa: ASTPSGQGANTEAF
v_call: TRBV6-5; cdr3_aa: ASSFGTAIGCT
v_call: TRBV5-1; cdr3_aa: ASSLLGNTDTQY
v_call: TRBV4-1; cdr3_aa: ASSHDRGPAREQY